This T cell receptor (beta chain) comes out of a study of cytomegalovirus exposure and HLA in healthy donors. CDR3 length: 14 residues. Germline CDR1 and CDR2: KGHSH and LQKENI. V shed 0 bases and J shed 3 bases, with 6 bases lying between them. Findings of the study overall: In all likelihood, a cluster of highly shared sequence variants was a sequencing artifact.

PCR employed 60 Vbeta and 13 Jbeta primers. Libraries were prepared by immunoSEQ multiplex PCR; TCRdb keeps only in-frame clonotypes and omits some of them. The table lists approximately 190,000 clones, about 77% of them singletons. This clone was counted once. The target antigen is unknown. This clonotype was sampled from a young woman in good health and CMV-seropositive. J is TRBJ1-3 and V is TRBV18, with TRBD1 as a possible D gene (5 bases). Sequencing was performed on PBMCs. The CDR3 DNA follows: TGTGCCAGCTCACCACCGACAGTTGGAAACACCATATATTTT. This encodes CASSPPTVGNTIYF.